These T cell receptor beta chains were read from a single sample in a study of T cells expressing NK-cell markers. One entry per CDR3 protein, without DNA, is what TCRdb gives after re-calling the 5' RACE reads. The sample has about 150,000 distinct CDR3 sequences; the top ten hold around a third. Input material: blood T cells: a sorted CD56 or NKG2C T cell subset, CD4+ or CD8+ T cells, or bulk PBMC T cells (not recorded which). All receptors derive from a woman in her forties or fifties in good health. CDR3s include the opening cysteine and the closing phenylalanine or tryptophan.

len	j_gene	v_gene	CDR3aa
16	TRBJ2-3	TRBV3-1	CASSQDPGWGTDTQYF
12	TRBJ2-7	TRBV4-1	CASSHLNYEQYF
14	TRBJ2-1	TRBV29-1	CSVVLKETYNEQFF
15	TRBJ1-1	TRBV11-2	CASNDKTGTNTEAFF
18	TRBJ1-1	TRBV7-3	CASSPLRVVGELVGEAFF
15	TRBJ1-1	TRBV5-1	CASSLFEGSNTEAFF
17	TRBJ2-7	TRBV10-3	CAISAVGAGEKAYEQYF
14	TRBJ1-2	TRBV9	CASSAPGQVYGYTF
14	TRBJ2-1	TRBV24-1	CATSDQTVYNEQFF
15	TRBJ2-1	TRBV5-1	CASSPQRDGHNEQFF
13	TRBJ2-1	TRBV29-1	CSVVPGGDNEQFF
16	TRBJ2-6	TRBV2	CASGETGGTGANVLTF
14	TRBJ1-2	TRBV7-9	CASSFSDPNYGYTF
14	TRBJ2-3	TRBV11-2	CASSFGRDTDTQYF
20	TRBJ1-3	TRBV9	CASSVAGTDNRIFSGNTIYF
14	TRBJ1-1	TRBV4-1	CASSQRDLNTEAFF
16	TRBJ2-5	TRBV11-3	CASSRGGTGDQETQYF
14	TRBJ1-1	TRBV9	CASSVGWSNTEAFF
14	TRBJ2-1	TRBV7-9	CASSLLAGGDEQFF
17	TRBJ2-2	TRBV30	CAWSGLAGESNTGELFF
13	TRBJ1-1	TRBV7-9	CASSPIDSSEAFF
12	TRBJ2-1	TRBV15	CATSPGTNEQFF
12	TRBJ2-1	TRBV5-1	CASSRPDNEQFF
16	TRBJ2-7	TRBV7-8	CASSLADRGGLYEQYF
12	TRBJ2-1	TRBV4-1	CASSPGQLEQFF
11	TRBJ1-2	TRBV20-1	CSAREDYGYTF
14	TRBJ2-2	TRBV30	CAWSVGQGAGELFF
14	TRBJ2-1	TRBV5-6	CASRGFSSYNEQFF
12	TRBJ2-5	TRBV12-3/TRBV12-4	CASSFEGGAQYF
13	TRBJ1-4	TRBV29-1	CSVRTGVGEKLFF
17	TRBJ2-5	TRBV11-3	CASSANHPSGGQETQYF
13	TRBJ2-1	TRBV7-6	CASSPPGGNEQFF
16	TRBJ2-3	TRBV7-2	CASSLGASFTTDTQYF
17	TRBJ2-2	TRBV18	CASSFRTSGFSVWELFF
15	TRBJ2-4	TRBV11-2	CASRVTQGGRDIQYF
15	TRBJ2-7	TRBV20-1	CSASPRDRDIDEQYF
14	TRBJ2-1	TRBV10-2	CASSESNLGNEQFF
14	TRBJ2-7	TRBV15	CATSISGRADEQYF
15	TRBJ2-3	TRBV21-1	CASRWTSGITDTQYF
15	TRBJ1-2	TRBV6-4	CASSETVWPLDGYTF
13	TRBJ2-5	TRBV21-1	CASSKVAEETQYF
15	TRBJ2-5	TRBV24-1	CATSPRTGVQETQYF
15	TRBJ1-1	TRBV4-2	CASSQDVGGGTEAFF
16	TRBJ2-1	TRBV24-1	CATSDLRTSGTNEQFF
15	TRBJ1-2	TRBV12-3/TRBV12-4	CASSSPGQGFYGYTF
16	TRBJ2-3	TRBV4-1	CASSQDPMGFTDTQYF
15	TRBJ1-3	TRBV12-3/TRBV12-4	CASSLGGGSGNTIYF
14	TRBJ2-2	TRBV11-3	CASFSREGSGELFF